A single sample gave rise to the 22 T cell receptor beta chains below, sequenced in a study of T cells in Graves' hyperthyroidism and ophthalmopathy (dated by TCRdb to the late 2010s). Libraries were built with multiplex PCR. TCRdb shows the sequencer as Illumina HiSeq 2000. TCR beta CDR3 regions were amplified from RNA transcripts. For the first round of RT-PCR on the TCR CDR3, the HTBI primer set was used together with the Qiagen OneStep RT-PCR kit. The public reads were reprocessed in TCRdb via fastp at Q25 and MiXCR, keeping in-frame beta chains. Here each entry gathers all rows of one CDR3 protein and keeps the most common genes and DNA. This sample gives roughly 300,000 distinct CDR3 sequences in total; around a quarter of them show up just once. The ten largest account for about a quarter of the sample. The sequencing input was blood. The receptors stem from a man in his forties with Graves' hyperthyroidism that later progressed to Graves' ophthalmopathy.

This clonotype has a count of ten or more. V and J are TRBV7-9 and TRBJ1-2; tentative D call: TRBD1 (6 bases). The CDR3 contains 14 residues. The V gene lost 5 bases and the J gene lost 8 bases, with 18 bases spanning the gap. CDR1 and CDR2 (germline): SEHNR, FQNEAQ (reference sequence). The CDR3 nucleotides are TGTGCCAGCAGCGCTCCTGAGGGGGGCGGCGGCTACACCTTC. Its protein is CASSAPEGGGGYTF.

The sample holds many counts of this clonotype. The chain uses TRBV25-1 and TRBJ1-2, with a possible D match to TRBD1 (6 bases). The CDR3 is 15 amino acids. The V and J ends lost 4 bases and 2 bases respectively, with 14 bases between them. Germline loops: CDR1 MGHDK, CDR2 SYGVNS. CDR3 nucleotide sequence: TGTGCCAGCAGTGGACCCAAACAGGGAAACTATGGCTACACCTTC. It encodes CASSGPKQGNYGYTF.

This clonotype was recorded many times. V usage is TRBV29-1 and J usage is TRBJ2-5, with D perhaps TRBD1 (5 bases). The CDR3 has 13 residues. Trimming removed 5 bases at V and 4 bases at J, with 14 bases between. Germline CDR1 and CDR2: SQVTM and ANQGSEA. The CDR3: CSVFRESGETQYF. In nucleotides, the CDR3 is TGCAGCGTTTTCAGGGAAAGTGGAGAGACCCAGTACTTC.

This clonotype appeared many times. The chain carries TRBV11-2 and TRBJ2-2; 8 bases fit TRBD1. Trimming took 5 bases from V and 2 from J; bases not matched to a gene: 10. Germline V gene data show CDR1 as SGHAT and CDR2 as FQNNGV. This CDR3 has 17 amino acids. The DNA for the CDR3 is TGTGCCAGCAGCCCAGGCAGGGGGCGCGTAAACACCGGGGAGCTGTTTTTT. Translation: CASSPGRGRVNTGELFF. The full variable domain, with the rest looked up from reference TRBV11-2 and TRBJ2-2, is EAGVAQSPRYKIIEKRQSVAFWCNPISGHATLYWYQQILGQGPKLLIQFQNNGVVDDSQLPKDRFSAERLKGVDSTLKIQPAKLEDSAVYLCASSPGRGRVNTGELFFGEGSRLTVL.

Many counts were recorded for this clonotype. V is TRBV6-5 and J is TRBJ1-5; unclear D gene. CDR1 MNHEY and CDR2 SVGAGI come from the germline V gene. The ends were cut back, 0 bases at V and 7 bases at J, with 13 bases in the middle. The CDR3 length is 15 residues. The CDR3 spells CASSYSRWGGQPQHF. CDR3 sequence (DNA): TGTGCCAGCAGTTACTCGAGGTGGGGTGGGCAGCCCCAGCATTTT.

The chain couples TRBV28 to TRBJ1-3; D gene ambiguous. The length of the CDR3 is 16 residues. Germline values: CDR1 MDHEN, CDR2 SYDVKM. Trimming removed 3 bases from V and 0 bases from J, with 12 bases in between. CDR3 sequence (DNA): TGTGCCAGCAGTTTGTTTGGTTGGACCTCTGGAAACACCATATATTTT. The encoded protein is CASSLFGWTSGNTIYF. Using reference TRBV28 and TRBJ1-3 for the parts outside the CDR3, the full variable domain is DVKVTQSSRYLVKRTGEKVFLECVQDMDHENMFWYRQDPGLGLRLIYFSYDVKMKEKGDIPEGYSVSREKKERFSLILESASTNQTSMYLCASSLFGWTSGNTIYFGEGSWLTVV.

Many counts were recorded for this clonotype. The V gene is TRBV29-1, the J gene TRBJ2-2, with 7 bases lining up with TRBD1. This CDR3 has 16 residues. V was pared by 0 bases and J by 5 bases, with 9 bases of the junction left unmatched. CDR1 SQVTM and CDR2 ANQGSEA come from the germline V gene. Here the CDR3 DNA reads TGCAGCGTTGAAGACGGACAGGTTCTTGGGACCGGGGAGCTGTTTTTT. Residues: CSVEDGQVLGTGELFF.

This clonotype was counted ten times or more. The chain carries TRBV6-1 and TRBJ2-2; no definite D call. The length of the CDR3 is 13 residues. The V and J ends lost 2 bases and 6 bases respectively, with 7 bases between them. Germline V CDR1 and CDR2: MNHNS, SASEGT. CDR3 region: CASSERVSGELFF. CDR3 sequence (DNA): TGTGCCAGCAGTGAAAGGGTCTCCGGGGAGCTGTTTTTT.

This clonotype has a handful of counts. The chain is built from TRBV11-2 and TRBJ2-7; 9 bases fit TRBD1. There are 16 residues in the CDR3. The germline V gene encodes CDR1 SGHAT and CDR2 FQNNGV. J lost 3 bases, V lost 6 bases, and 12 bases had no gene match. DNA for the CDR3: TGTGCCAGCAGTTCGGCCGGGACAGGGACTTACTACGAGCAGTACTTC. Protein: CASSSAGTGTYYEQYF.

The gene calls are TRBV6-4 and TRBJ2-7; a possible D gene is TRBD1 (6 bases). Per the germline V gene, CDR1 is MRHNA and CDR2 is SNTAGT. V lost 10 bases to trimming and J lost 10 bases, with 23 bases between them. This CDR3 comprises 13 residues. The CDR3 spells CAIAADSLSSQYF. As DNA, the CDR3 is TGTGCCATCGCCGCGGACAGCCTCTCTTCCCAGTACTTC.

This clonotype was recorded many times. The chain uses TRBV12-3 or TRBV12-4 and TRBJ2-7; D ambiguous. V was clipped by 6 bases and J by 6 bases, with 18 bases between them. This CDR3 has 14 residues. The CDR3 loop is CASRTSGSSREQYF. CDR3 DNA sequence: TGTGCCAGCAGAACCTCAGGATCTTCGCGCGAGCAGTACTTC.

This clonotype was counted ten times or more. The J gene is TRBJ2-4, the V gene TRBV20-1; D gene uncertain. This CDR3 has 15 residues. CDR1 and CDR2 (germline): DFQATT, SNEGSKA (reference sequence). The V end was cut by 1 base, the J end by 2 bases, with 12 bases between. In nucleotides, the CDR3 is TGCAGTGCTAGAGCGGTTGTGATGACCAAAAACATTCAGTACTTC. Translation gives CSARAVVMTKNIQYF.

This clonotype was observed a handful of times. The chain joins TRBV19 to TRBJ1-2; 9 nucleotides align to TRBD1. The germline V gene has CDR1 LNHDA and CDR2 SQIVND (reference sequence). The CDR3 spans 14 residues. V gave up 7 bases and J gave up 5 bases; unmatched junction bases: 8. This CDR3 is CASNSGQGRYGYTF. For the CDR3, the DNA is TGTGCCAGTAACAGCGGACAGGGGCGTTATGGCTACACCTTC.

This clonotype was found many times. The V gene is TRBV15, the J gene TRBJ1-2; 8 bases are shared with TRBD1. This CDR3 is built from 16 residues. V was clipped by 0 bases and J by 4 bases; unmatched bases: 7. Germline V gene data show CDR1 as LNHNV and CDR2 as YYDKDF (reference sequence). Here the CDR3 DNA reads TGTGCCACCAGCAGAGATGTCAGGGGGCGCATCTATGGCTACACCTTC. Translated: CATSRDVRGRIYGYTF.

The gene calls are TRBV7-9 and TRBJ1-1; no reliable D call. Trimming left V 2 bases short and J 1 base short, with 8 bases between. CDR1 SEHNR and CDR2 FQNEAQ come from the germline V gene (reference sequence). This CDR3 is 14 amino acids long. This CDR3 reads CASSLSHQNTEAFF. The CDR3 nucleotides are TGTGCCAGCAGCTTATCACACCAGAACACTGAAGCTTTCTTT. Full variable domain (rest looked up from reference TRBV7-9 and TRBJ1-1): DTGVSQNPRHKITKRGQNVTFRCDPISEHNRLYWYRQTLGQGPEFLTYFQNEAQLEKSRLLSDRFSAERPKGSFSTLEIQRTEQGDSAMYLCASSLSHQNTEAFFGQGTRLTVV.

As regards this clonotype: A much larger clone differs by one base, so this may be a read error. The chain has TRBV24-1 and TRBJ2-1; possible D gene TRBD2, 5 bases. Trimming removed 10 bases at V and 6 bases at J, with 15 bases between. Looked up from germline, CDR1 is KGHDR and CDR2 is SFDVKD. The CDR3 extends over 13 amino acids. CDR3 nucleotides: TGTGCCACGACCGCGATTAGCGCCAATGAGCAGTTCTTC. Its protein product is CATTAISANEQFF.

There are many counts of this clonotype. CDR3: CSANGLAGEETQYF. The CDR3 DNA is TGCAGTGCCAACGGCCTAGCGGGAGAAGAGACCCAGTACTTC. The genes are TRBV20-1 and TRBJ2-5; 10 bases fit TRBD2. V was clipped by 6 bases and J by 3 bases; unmatched bases: 7. Germline V gene data show CDR1 as DFQATT and CDR2 as SNEGSKA (reference sequence). This CDR3 has 14 amino acids.

In its sample, this clonotype was seen a few times. This CDR3 is CASSQDGTGGFQPQHF. CDR3 nucleotide sequence: TGCGCCAGCAGCCAAGATGGGACAGGGGGCTTCCAGCCCCAGCATTTT. The rearrangement joins TRBV4-1 to TRBJ1-5, with 12 bases matching TRBD1. J was trimmed by 7 bases and V by 0 bases; bases with no gene match: 4. CDR1 and CDR2 (germline): MGHRA, YSYEKL. The CDR3 loop spans 16 amino acids.

This clonotype was seen at least ten times. V usage is TRBV5-1 and J usage is TRBJ2-3; 9 bases agree with TRBD2. The CDR3 is 16 residues long. Germline assignment: CDR1 SGHRS and CDR2 YFSETQ. J gave up 3 bases and V 3 bases, and 8 bases lay outside the gene matches. CDR3 protein: CASSSQGGGGTDTQYF. The CDR3 region has the DNA TGCGCCAGCAGCTCCCAGGGCGGGGGGGGGACAGATACGCAGTATTTT.

This clonotype was recorded at least ten times. The V gene is TRBV10-3, the J gene TRBJ1-1; D is uncertain. The CDR3 loop spans 14 amino acids. CDR1 is ENHRY, CDR2 SYGVKD, per germline. Trimming pared 3 bases from V and 0 bases from J, leaving 8 bases between. CDR3 nucleotide sequence: TGTGCCATCAGTGACTACGGAATGAACACTGAAGCTTTCTTT. Translating gives CAISDYGMNTEAFF.

This clonotype was counted a few times. The chain links TRBV6-5 to TRBJ1-2; 7 bases match TRBD1. CDR3 size: 16 residues. Germline V gene data show CDR1 as MNHEY and CDR2 as SVGAGI. After removal of 0 bases from V and 4 bases from J, the junction contained 8 bases not matched to a gene. The CDR3 DNA follows: TGTGCCAGCAGTTACTCGCACAGGGGCTCTGGCTATGGCTACACCTTC. Residues: CASSYSHRGSGYGYTF.

In this sample, this clonotype turned up many times. The chain combines TRBV29-1 with TRBJ1-1; TRBD1 might be the D (6 bases). The CDR3 totals 12 residues. Trimming took off 8 bases at V and 0 bases at J, with 10 bases between the two ends. The V gene's germline CDR1 is SQVTM and CDR2 ANQGSEA. The CDR3 sequence is CSTRQVNTEAFF. For the CDR3, the DNA is TGCAGCACCCGACAGGTGAACACTGAAGCTTTCTTT.